This T cell receptor (beta chain) is drawn from a study of CD8+ T cells in alopecia areata. The wider study: Twice a day, 5 to 10 mg of oral tofacitinib was administered to treated patients.

This clone occurred once. Its cognate antigen is unknown. Study results and limitations: For lesional scalp, especially alopecia totalis/universalis, clonality was higher than in normal scalp.

cDNA prepared by RNA extraction and subsequent reverse transcription served as the template for sequencing. Sequenced by immunoSEQ multiplex PCR; TCRdb stores in-frame clones only, minus some. The sample yields fewer than 150,000 clones, approximately 53% seen once. The receptor's source is a human donor with alopecia areata. This material consisted of CD4+ T cells sorted from blood, taken at week 0.

CDR3 nucleotide sequence: TGTGCCAGCAGTTACGGGACTAGTTACAATGAGCAGTTCTTC. Translation gives CASSYGTSYNEQFF. This chain uses TRBV6-5 with TRBJ2-1; 8 bases line up with TRBD2. Germline V gene data show CDR1 as MNHEY and CDR2 as SVGAGI. J lost 4 bases, V lost 2 bases, and 1 base had no gene match. The CDR3 length is 14 residues.